The 25 T cell receptor beta chains below come from one sample, sequenced in a study of blood T cell repertoires in COVID-19. Assay used: immunoSEQ multiplex PCR; TCRdb lists only in-frame clones, some missing. Of 77,000 or so clones listed, around 72% were seen once; the top ten hold roughly 2.6%. Sequencing was done on a sample of peripheral blood. The receptors come from a human donor with acute or convalescent COVID-19. The donor label of this sample is uncertain.

The chain has TRBV9 and TRBJ1-1, with unresolved D. Germline V CDR1 and CDR2: SGDLS, YYNGEE. The CDR3 is 15 residues long. Trimming removed 4 bases from V and 6 bases from J, with 19 bases in between. The CDR3 DNA reads TGTGCCAGCAGCCCCCGTCCTCAGGTCCAGCCTGAAGCTTTCTTT. This translates into CASSPRPQVQPEAFF.

The V gene is TRBV11-2, the J gene TRBJ2-1, with D maybe TRBD2 (6 bases). V gave up 7 bases and J gave up 7 bases, with 23 bases separating them. Germline V gene lookup returns CDR1 SGHAT and CDR2 FQNNGV. CDR3 length equals 16 residues. CDR3 bases: TGTGCCAGCAACAACCTTGCAGCGGGTATGTGGAATGAGCAGTTCTTC. Protein sequence: CASNNLAAGMWNEQFF.

The rearrangement uses TRBV11-2 and TRBJ1-6; no reliable D call. From germline, CDR1 is SGHAT and CDR2 FQNNGV. This CDR3 is 14 amino acids long. Trimming shortened V by 3 bases and J by 3 bases, and 6 bases separated the two germline ends. DNA for the CDR3: TGTGCCAGCAGCTTCAGACACTATAATTCACCCCTCCACTTT. Translated: CASSFRHYNSPLHF.

Here the CDR3 reads CASSIGSGHGYTF. DNA of the CDR3: TGTGCCAGTAGTATAGGGTCAGGGCATGGCTACACCTTC. The chain employs TRBV19 and TRBJ1-2; D is possibly TRBD1 (5 bases). Trimming removed 1 base from V and 6 bases from J, with 9 bases in between. The CDR3 sequence is 13 residues long. Germline assignment: CDR1 LNHDA and CDR2 SQIVND (reference sequence). The full variable domain, with the rest looked up from reference TRBV19 and TRBJ1-2, is DGGITQSPKYLFRKEGQNVTLSCEQNLNHDAMYWYRQDPGQGLRLIYYSQIVNDFQKGDIAEGYSVSREKKESFPLTVTSAQKNPTAFYLCASSIGSGHGYTFGSGTRLTVV.

This clone is labeled large. This rearrangement joins TRBV27 to TRBJ1-2; D perhaps matches TRBD1 (6 bases). CDR1 and CDR2 (germline): MNHEY, SMNVEV (reference sequence). The CDR3 covers 14 residues. Trimming shortened V by 6 bases and J by 0 bases, and 11 bases separated the two germline ends. Here the CDR3 reads CASSTQGANYGYTF. The CDR3 nucleotides read TGTGCCAGCAGCACACAGGGCGCTAACTATGGCTACACCTTC.

The chain uses TRBV3-1 (or the pseudogene TRBV3-2) and TRBJ2-7, with D possibly being TRBD2 (7 bases). Trimming stripped 4 bases from V and 2 bases from J, with 12 bases between. Germline loops: CDR1 LGHDT, CDR2 YNNKEL (reference sequence). CDR3 size: 14 residues. CDR3 loop: CASSPRGGAYEQYF. CDR3 bases: TGTGCCAGCAGCCCCCGAGGGGGGGCCTACGAGCAGTACTTC.

V and J are TRBV6-2 or TRBV6-3 and TRBJ2-1; 10 nucleotides align to TRBD2. The CDR3 is made up of 15 amino acids. V lost 5 bases and J lost 8; bases outside the gene matches: 9. Germline CDR1 MNHEY, CDR2 SVGEGT. The CDR3 DNA reads TGTGCCAGCAGTCCCCTAGCGGGGGTTAGGGATGAGCAGTTCTTC. It translates to CASSPLAGVRDEQFF.

This clone was detected only a few times. This chain joins TRBV5-1 and TRBJ1-3, with 8 bases identical to TRBD1. Germline CDR1 is SGHRS and CDR2 is YFSETQ. Unmatched junction bases numbered 7, after V lost 4 bases and J lost 10 bases. CDR3 size: 13 residues. The CDR3 DNA sequence: TGCGCCAGCAGCCTAGGACAGGGACGGACCATATATTTT. This sequence encodes CASSLGQGRTIYF. Full variable domain (remainder filled in from reference TRBV5-1 and TRBJ1-3): KAGVTQTPRYLIKTRGQQVTLSCSPISGHRSVSWYQQTPGQGLQFLFEYFSETQRNKGNFPGRFSGRQFSNSRSEMNVSTLELGDSALYLCASSLGQGRTIYFGEGSWLTVV.

This chain joins TRBV14 and TRBJ2-1; possible D gene TRBD2, 5 bases. Trimming removed 5 bases from V and 7 bases from J, with 18 bases in between. This CDR3 region has 15 residues. Germline V gene data show CDR1 as SGHDN and CDR2 as FVKESK. The CDR3 region has the DNA TGTGCCAGCAGCGACGGAGGTTCCTCCTGGAATGAGCAGTTCTTC. Translating gives CASSDGGSSWNEQFF.

The chain uses TRBV7-2 and TRBJ1-2; D is possibly TRBD1 (5 bases). Germline V gene lookup returns CDR1 SGHTA and CDR2 FQGNSA. The CDR3 contains 15 residues. V was shortened by 0 bases and J by 4 bases, with 12 bases between the two germline ends. The CDR3 region is CASSLAHGGGYGYTF. CDR3 nucleotide sequence: TGTGCCAGCAGCTTAGCGCATGGCGGGGGCTATGGCTACACCTTC.

The chain uses TRBV7-8 and TRBJ1-2; 7 bases map to TRBD1. The V gene's germline CDR1 is SGHVS and CDR2 FQNEAQ. This CDR3 spans 14 amino acids. V gave up 5 bases and J gave up 4 bases; unmatched junction bases: 7. CDR3 loop: CASSPDRVGYGYTF. DNA for the CDR3: TGTGCCAGCAGCCCAGACAGGGTTGGCTATGGCTACACCTTC.

V usage is TRBV10-3 and J usage is TRBJ1-1, with D maybe TRBD1 (5 bases). The CDR3 covers 15 residues. V was shortened by 10 bases and J by 5 bases, with 23 bases between the two germline ends. CDR1 is ENHRY, CDR2 SYGVKD, per germline. The CDR3 DNA reads TGTGCCACTAAGGAGCCAATTAGGGGAAGGACTGAAGCTTTCTTT. It codes for CATKEPIRGRTEAFF.

This clone was recorded a few times. The V gene is TRBV5-4, the J gene TRBJ1-6, with no clear D. Germline V CDR1 and CDR2: SGHNT, YYREEE (reference sequence). V was pared by 1 base and J by 2 bases, with 7 bases between. CDR3 length equals 15 residues. CDR3 amino acids: CASSLKQTYNSPLHF. For the CDR3, the DNA is TGTGCCAGCAGCTTGAAACAGACCTATAATTCACCCCTCCACTTT.

The rearrangement uses TRBV5-1 and TRBJ1-2; TRBD1 agrees at 11 bases. V shed 0 bases and J 8 bases; nucleotides not matched to a gene: 12. Germline CDR1 reads SGHRS; CDR2 reads YFSETQ. The CDR3 extends over 17 amino acids. Written as DNA, the CDR3 is TGCGCCAGCAGCTTGGTCTCCCGGACAGGGGGCGCGTACGGCTACACCTTC. This encodes CASSLVSRTGGAYGYTF.

This rearrangement joins TRBV29-1 to TRBJ2-1; TRBD2 matches at 8 bases. Per the germline V gene, CDR1 is SQVTM and CDR2 is ANQGSEA. The CDR3 contains 14 residues. Trimming took 7 bases from V and 0 from J; bases not matched to a gene: 5. The CDR3: CSGVAGSSYNEQFF. The CDR3 nucleotides are TGCAGCGGTGTAGCGGGGAGCTCCTACAATGAGCAGTTCTTC.

The chain has TRBV14 and TRBJ2-3, with 7 nucleotides matching TRBD2. V gave up 4 bases and J gave up 2 bases; unmatched junction bases: 9. The germline V gene encodes CDR1 SGHDN and CDR2 FVKESK. CDR3 length: 16 residues. CDR3 residues: CASSRLAGAPTDTQYF. In DNA, the CDR3 is TGTGCCAGCAGCCGTCTTGCGGGAGCGCCCACAGATACGCAGTATTTT.

This clone was detected once. The rearrangement uses TRBV18 and TRBJ1-3; D call uncertain. The CDR3 has 13 residues. CDR1 and CDR2 (germline): KGHSH, LQKENI. Deletions cut 5 bases from V and 3 bases from J, with 8 bases between. The CDR3 spells CASSTTGGNTIYF. The CDR3 region has the DNA TGTGCCAGCTCAACGACGGGTGGAAACACCATATATTTT.

The chain couples TRBV14 to TRBJ2-3; D may be TRBD1 (6 bases). The CDR3 sequence is 12 residues long. The germline CDR1 and CDR2 sequences are SGHDN and FVKESK. The V end lost 4 bases, the J end lost 8 bases, and 10 bases lay between the germline ends. The CDR3 loop reads CASSPTGITQYF. CDR3 nucleotide sequence: TGTGCCAGCAGCCCAACAGGGATTACGCAGTATTTT.

The rearrangement links TRBV7-2 to TRBJ1-3; 8 bases align to TRBD1. Unmatched junction bases numbered 13, after V lost 0 bases and J lost 0 bases. The CDR3 runs 20 residues. From germline, CDR1 is SGHTA and CDR2 FQGNSA. The CDR3 DNA is TGTGCCAGCAGCTTAGCCCTGGTCGGACAGGGCCCTACCTCTGGAAACACCATATATTTT. Encoded protein: CASSLALVGQGPTSGNTIYF.

This clone was counted between two and nine times. The rearrangement links TRBV5-4 to TRBJ1-5, with D unresolved. Looked up from germline, CDR1 is SGHNT and CDR2 is YYREEE (reference sequence). V was shortened by 2 bases and J by 4 bases, with 10 bases between the two germline ends. The CDR3 has 14 residues. The CDR3, as DNA: TGTGCCAGCAGCTTCGGTAATGAGAATCAGCCCCAGCATTTT. Translating gives CASSFGNENQPQHF.

This clone was seen a few times. V usage is TRBV7-2 and J usage is TRBJ1-1; a weak D match, TRBD1 (6 bases). The CDR3 loop spans 14 amino acids. Germline assignment: CDR1 SGHTA and CDR2 FQGNSA. Trimming took 4 bases from V and 1 from J, leaving 10 bases between them. The CDR3 DNA reads as TGTGCCAGCAGCTCCCAGGGGTCGAACACTGAAGCTTTCTTT. This translates into CASSSQGSNTEAFF.

The V and J genes are TRBV9 and TRBJ2-1; TRBD1 agrees at 8 bases. The CDR3 length is 14 residues. V shed 5 bases, J shed 4 bases, and the junction held 5 bases outside the gene matches. The germline CDR1 and CDR2 sequences are SGDLS and YYNGEE. The CDR3 reads CASSEDRVYNEQFF. In DNA, the CDR3 is TGTGCCAGCAGTGAGGACAGGGTATACAATGAGCAGTTCTTC.

V usage is TRBV6-5 and J usage is TRBJ2-2; perhaps TRBD2 as D (6 bases). The CDR3 totals 13 residues. Germline V gene sequence: CDR1 MNHEY, CDR2 SVGAGI. Between the trimmed V and J ends, which lost 7 bases and 4 bases, there was a span of 10 bases. The CDR3 reads CASNLGGTGELFF. The DNA of the CDR3 is TGTGCCAGCAACCTGGGGGGCACCGGGGAGCTGTTTTTT.

The chain is built from TRBV5-1 and TRBJ2-1; 7 nucleotides agree with TRBD1. The V gene's germline CDR1 is SGHRS and CDR2 YFSETQ. V shed 4 bases, J shed 0 bases, and the junction held 10 bases outside the gene matches. This CDR3 spans 17 amino acids. The CDR3 nucleotides read TGCGCCAGCAGCCCGCCCCGACAGGGCTACTCCTACAATGAGCAGTTCTTC. This codes for CASSPPRQGYSYNEQFF.

The chain is built from TRBV6-5 and TRBJ1-5, with a weak D call TRBD1 (5 bases). Trimming cost V 6 bases and J 7 bases, with 16 bases left between them. The CDR3 loop spans 14 amino acids. Germline V gene sequence: CDR1 MNHEY, CDR2 SVGAGI. This chain's CDR3 is CASRLDSQQQPQHF. As DNA, the CDR3 is TGTGCCAGCAGACTCGACAGTCAACAACAGCCCCAGCATTTT.